This T cell receptor beta chain stems from a study of cytomegalovirus exposure and HLA in healthy donors. The PCR used 60 Vbeta and 13 Jbeta primers. Libraries were prepared by immunoSEQ multiplex PCR; TCRdb keeps only in-frame clonotypes and omits some of them. The repertoire holds more than 45,000 clones, approximately 70% seen once, with 15% to 20% in the top ten. This clone was found a few times. V was cut by 0 bases and J by 0 bases, with 12 bases left in between. This CDR3 region has 17 residues. The germline CDR1 and CDR2 sequences are LGHNT and FRNRAP. The sequencing input was PBMCs. This clonotype originated in a woman in her fifties or sixties in good health and CMV-seropositive. The chain employs TRBV12-5 and TRBJ1-5, with TRBD1 as a possible D gene (6 bases). The CDR3 region is CASGLVDTGTSNQPQHF. The CDR3 DNA follows: TGTGCTAGTGGTTTGGTCGATACAGGGACTAGCAATCAGCCCCAGCATTTT. The entire variable domain, with the rest obtained from reference TRBV12-5 and TRBJ1-5, is as follows: DARVTQTPRHKVTEMGQEVTMRCQPILGHNTVFWYRQTMMQGLELLAYFRNRAPLDDSGMPKDRFSAEMPDATLATLKIQPSEPRDSAVYFCASGLVDTGTSNQPQHFGDGTRLSIL.